Listed below are T cell receptor beta chains from one sample, sequenced in a study of blood T cell repertoires in COVID-19. Sequencing was performed with immunoSEQ multiplex PCR; in TCRdb, only in-frame clones are kept and a portion is missing. The sample consists of some 190,000 clones, 89% of them appearing once. The specimen sequenced was PBMCs or T cells enriched from blood (not recorded which). The receptors here all came from a woman aged 40 to 55 with acute COVID-19. Both conserved end residues are part of each CDR3. Each record gives: V gene, D gene, J gene, CDR3 protein. The D gene is left open where the match is weak.

>TRBV7-2|NA|TRBJ2-3
CASSLWTGGEADTQYF
>TRBV19|TRBD1|TRBJ1-3
CASSNPPDRTVSGNTIYF
>TRBV29-1|NA|TRBJ1-4
CSVASNEKLFF
>TRBV27|NA|TRBJ2-7
CASSLSGPRHGDEQYF
>TRBV3-1/TRBV3-2|TRBD2|TRBJ2-1
CASSQDFGTSGRGRLGNEQFF
>TRBV18|NA|TRBJ1-1
CASSPPQGNTEAFF
>TRBV5-6|TRBD2|TRBJ2-5
CASRPGTSGETQYF
>TRBV6-5|NA|TRBJ2-7
CASSYDTYRSEQYF
>TRBV28|TRBD2|TRBJ2-3
CASSFRLATDTQYF
>TRBV14|TRBD1|TRBJ2-7
CASSQGRAGGAYEQYF
>TRBV3-1/TRBV3-2|TRBD2|TRBJ2-2
CASSQRSGGETGELFF
>TRBV4-2|TRBD2|TRBJ2-7
CASSTRTSGSGEQYF
>TRBV30|TRBD2|TRBJ2-1
CAWSRGRTGLASYNEQFF
>TRBV19|NA|TRBJ2-2
CASTGTTGPGELFF
>TRBV6-2/TRBV6-3|NA|TRBJ2-5
CASSRGPGLQETQYF
>TRBV12-3/TRBV12-4|NA|TRBJ1-1
CASKHRANTEAFF
>TRBV6-4|NA|TRBJ2-4
CATQIPLTPTLAKNIQYF
>TRBV11-1|NA|TRBJ2-3
CASSLDFSGGTDTQYF
>TRBV5-1|NA|TRBJ2-3
CASRPSGSPTDTQYF
>TRBV4-2|TRBD2|TRBJ2-7
CASSPRLAGEQDEQYF
>TRBV12-5|TRBD1|TRBJ2-7
CASGFSKGQGDYEQYF
>TRBV12-3/TRBV12-4|NA|TRBJ1-2
CASSIRDTGRYTF
>TRBV7-2|TRBD1|TRBJ2-7
CASSLGTGLEQYF
>TRBV5-1|TRBD1|TRBJ1-2
CASSLVLRQGQSGYTF